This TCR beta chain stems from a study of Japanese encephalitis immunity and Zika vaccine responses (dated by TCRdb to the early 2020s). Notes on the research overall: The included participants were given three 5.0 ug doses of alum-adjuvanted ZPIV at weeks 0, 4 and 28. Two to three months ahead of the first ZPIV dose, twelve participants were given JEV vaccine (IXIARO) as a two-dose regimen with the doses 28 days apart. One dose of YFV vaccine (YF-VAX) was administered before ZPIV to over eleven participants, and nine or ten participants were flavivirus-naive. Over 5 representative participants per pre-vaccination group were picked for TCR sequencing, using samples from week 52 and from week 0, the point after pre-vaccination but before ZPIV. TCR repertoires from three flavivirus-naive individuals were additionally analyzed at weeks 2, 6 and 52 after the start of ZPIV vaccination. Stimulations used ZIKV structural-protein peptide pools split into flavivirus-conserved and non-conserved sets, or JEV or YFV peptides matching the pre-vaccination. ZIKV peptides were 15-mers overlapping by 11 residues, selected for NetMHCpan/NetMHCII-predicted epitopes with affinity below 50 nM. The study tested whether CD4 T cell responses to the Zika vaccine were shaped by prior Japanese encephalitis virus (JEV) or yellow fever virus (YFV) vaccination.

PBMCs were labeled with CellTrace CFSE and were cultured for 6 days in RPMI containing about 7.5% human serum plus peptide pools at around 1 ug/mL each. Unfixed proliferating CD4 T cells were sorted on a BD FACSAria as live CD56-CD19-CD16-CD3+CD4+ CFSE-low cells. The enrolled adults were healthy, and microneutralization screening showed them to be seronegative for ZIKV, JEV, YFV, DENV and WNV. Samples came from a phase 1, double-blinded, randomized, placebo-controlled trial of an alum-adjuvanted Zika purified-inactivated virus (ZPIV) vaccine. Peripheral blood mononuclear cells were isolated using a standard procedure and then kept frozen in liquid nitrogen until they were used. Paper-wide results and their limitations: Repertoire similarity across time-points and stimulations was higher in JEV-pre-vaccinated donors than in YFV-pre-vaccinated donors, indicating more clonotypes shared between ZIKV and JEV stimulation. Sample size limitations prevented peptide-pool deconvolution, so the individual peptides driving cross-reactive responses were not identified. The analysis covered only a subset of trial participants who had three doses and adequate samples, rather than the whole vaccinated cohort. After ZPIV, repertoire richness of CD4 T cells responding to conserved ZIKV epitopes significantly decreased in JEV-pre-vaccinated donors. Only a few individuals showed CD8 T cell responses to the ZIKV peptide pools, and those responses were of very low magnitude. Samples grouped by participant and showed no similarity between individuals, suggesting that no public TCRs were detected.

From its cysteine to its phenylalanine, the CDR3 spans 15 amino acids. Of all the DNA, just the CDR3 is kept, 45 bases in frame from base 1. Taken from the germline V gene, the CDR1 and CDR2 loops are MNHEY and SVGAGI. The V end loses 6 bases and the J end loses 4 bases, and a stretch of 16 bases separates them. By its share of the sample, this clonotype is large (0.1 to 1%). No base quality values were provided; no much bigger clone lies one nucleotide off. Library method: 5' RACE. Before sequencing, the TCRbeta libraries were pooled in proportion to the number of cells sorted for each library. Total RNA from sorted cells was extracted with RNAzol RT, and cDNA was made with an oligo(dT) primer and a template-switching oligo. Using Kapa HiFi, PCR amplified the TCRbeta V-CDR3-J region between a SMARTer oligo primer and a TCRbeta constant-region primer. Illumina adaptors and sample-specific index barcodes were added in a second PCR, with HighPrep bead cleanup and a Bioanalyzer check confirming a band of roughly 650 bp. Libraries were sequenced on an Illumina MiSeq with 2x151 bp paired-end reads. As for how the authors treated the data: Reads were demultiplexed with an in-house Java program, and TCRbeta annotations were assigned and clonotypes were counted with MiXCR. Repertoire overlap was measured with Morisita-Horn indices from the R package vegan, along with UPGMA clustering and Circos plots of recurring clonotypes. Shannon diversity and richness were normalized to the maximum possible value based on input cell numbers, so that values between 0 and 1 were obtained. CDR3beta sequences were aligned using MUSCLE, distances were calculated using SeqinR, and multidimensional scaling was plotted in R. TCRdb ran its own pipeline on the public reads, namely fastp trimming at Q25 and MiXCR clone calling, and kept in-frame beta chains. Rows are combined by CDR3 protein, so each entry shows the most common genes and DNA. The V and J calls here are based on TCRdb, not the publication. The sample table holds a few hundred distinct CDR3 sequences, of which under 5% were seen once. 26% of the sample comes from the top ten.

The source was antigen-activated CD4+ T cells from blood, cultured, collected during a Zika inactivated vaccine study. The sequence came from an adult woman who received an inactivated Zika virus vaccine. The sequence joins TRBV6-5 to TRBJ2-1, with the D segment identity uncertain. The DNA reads TGTGCCAGCAGCCGTACACCCGAAGGTTACAATGAGCAGTTCTTC. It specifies CASSRTPEGYNEQFF.